This TCR beta chain came from a study of T cell changes during pregnancy in multiple sclerosis. This clone has just a few counts. This CDR3 spans 16 amino acids. The V and J ends lost 1 base and 5 bases, in that order; junction bases with no gene match: 7. Germline assignment: CDR1 GTSNPN and CDR2 SVGIG (reference sequence). Sequenced by immunoSEQ multiplex PCR; TCRdb stores in-frame clones only, minus some. The sample has just over 35,000 clones; 93% are singletons. The TCR sequence derives from a female donor with multiple sclerosis, enrolled in a pregnancy study. The sequenced sample was CD4+ T cells from peripheral blood mononuclear cells, obtained in the first trimester of pregnancy. This chain uses TRBV30 with TRBJ2-3, with 12 bases lining up with TRBD2. The CDR3 DNA reads TGTGCCTGGAGTGGGACCCAGACTAGCGGGAGAGATACGCAGTATTTT. This encodes CAWSGTQTSGRDTQYF.